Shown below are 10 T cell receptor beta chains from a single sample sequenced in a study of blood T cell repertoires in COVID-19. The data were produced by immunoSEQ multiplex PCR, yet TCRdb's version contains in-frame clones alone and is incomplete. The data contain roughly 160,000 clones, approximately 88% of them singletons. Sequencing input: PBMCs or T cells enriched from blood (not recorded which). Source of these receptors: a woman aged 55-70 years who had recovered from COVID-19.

The CDR3 loop reads CASSTTANSYNSPLHF. The CDR3 bases are TGTGCCAGCAGCACGACAGCGAACTCCTATAATTCACCCCTCCACTTT. The chain recombines TRBV7-9 with TRBJ1-6; D possibly corresponds to TRBD1 (5 bases). The CDR3 has 16 amino acids. Germline-derived CDR1 and CDR2 are SEHNR and FQNEAQ (reference sequence). Between the trimmed V and J ends, which lost 5 bases and 0 bases, there was a span of 11 bases.

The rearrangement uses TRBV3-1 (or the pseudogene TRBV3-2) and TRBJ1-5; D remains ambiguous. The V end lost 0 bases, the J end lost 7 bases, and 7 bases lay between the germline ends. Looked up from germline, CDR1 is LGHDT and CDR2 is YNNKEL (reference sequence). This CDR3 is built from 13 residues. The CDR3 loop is CASSQDGRQPQHF. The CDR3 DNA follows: TGTGCCAGCAGCCAAGATGGGCGACAGCCCCAGCATTTT.

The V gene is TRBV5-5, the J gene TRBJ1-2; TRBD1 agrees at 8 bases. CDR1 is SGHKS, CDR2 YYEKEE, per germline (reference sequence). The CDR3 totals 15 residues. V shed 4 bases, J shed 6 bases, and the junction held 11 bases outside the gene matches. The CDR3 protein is CASSPDRGGQDGYTF. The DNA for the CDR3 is TGTGCCAGCAGCCCTGACAGGGGCGGACAGGATGGCTACACCTTC.

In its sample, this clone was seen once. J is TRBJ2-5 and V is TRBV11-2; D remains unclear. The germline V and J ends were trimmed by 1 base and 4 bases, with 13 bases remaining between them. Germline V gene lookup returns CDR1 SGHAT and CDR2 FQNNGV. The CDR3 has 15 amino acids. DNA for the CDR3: TGTGCCAGCAGCTTAGTCCCAGGTTCCGCAGAGACCCAGTACTTC. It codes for CASSLVPGSAETQYF.

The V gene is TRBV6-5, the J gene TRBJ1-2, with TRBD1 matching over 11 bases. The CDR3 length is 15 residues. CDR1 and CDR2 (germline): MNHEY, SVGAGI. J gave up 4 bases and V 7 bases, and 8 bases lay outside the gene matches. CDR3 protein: CASTIGQGAAYGYTF. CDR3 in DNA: TGTGCCAGCACCATAGGACAGGGGGCGGCCTATGGCTACACCTTC.

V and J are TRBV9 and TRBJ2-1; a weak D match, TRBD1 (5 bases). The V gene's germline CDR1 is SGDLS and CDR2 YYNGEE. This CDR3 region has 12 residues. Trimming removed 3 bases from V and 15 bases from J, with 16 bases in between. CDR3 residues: CASSGGAEVVFF. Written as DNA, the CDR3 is TGTGCCAGCAGCGGTGGGGCAGAAGTCGTGTTCTTC.

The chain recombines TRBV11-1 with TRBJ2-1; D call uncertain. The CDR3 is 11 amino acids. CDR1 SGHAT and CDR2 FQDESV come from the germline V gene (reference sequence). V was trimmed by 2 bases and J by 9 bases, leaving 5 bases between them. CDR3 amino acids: CASSLLGEQFF. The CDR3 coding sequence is TGTGCCAGCAGCTTACTAGGTGAGCAGTTCTTC.

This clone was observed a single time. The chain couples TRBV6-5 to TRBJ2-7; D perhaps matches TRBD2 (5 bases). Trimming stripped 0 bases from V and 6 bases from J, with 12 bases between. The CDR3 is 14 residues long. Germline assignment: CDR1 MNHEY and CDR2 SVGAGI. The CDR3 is CASSYSRTSLEQYF. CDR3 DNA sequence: TGTGCCAGCAGTTACTCCCGGACTTCTCTCGAGCAGTACTTC.

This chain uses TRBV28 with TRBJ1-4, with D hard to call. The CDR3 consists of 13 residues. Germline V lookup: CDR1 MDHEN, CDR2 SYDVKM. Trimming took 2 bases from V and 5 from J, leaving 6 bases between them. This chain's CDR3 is CASSLNRNEKLFF. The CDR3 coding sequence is TGTGCCAGCAGTTTAAATCGGAATGAAAAACTGTTTTTT.

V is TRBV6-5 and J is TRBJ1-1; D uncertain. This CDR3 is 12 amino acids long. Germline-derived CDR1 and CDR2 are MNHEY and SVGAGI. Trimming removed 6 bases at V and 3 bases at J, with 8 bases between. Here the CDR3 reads CASRHLDTEAFF. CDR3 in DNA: TGTGCCAGCAGACATTTGGACACTGAAGCTTTCTTT.